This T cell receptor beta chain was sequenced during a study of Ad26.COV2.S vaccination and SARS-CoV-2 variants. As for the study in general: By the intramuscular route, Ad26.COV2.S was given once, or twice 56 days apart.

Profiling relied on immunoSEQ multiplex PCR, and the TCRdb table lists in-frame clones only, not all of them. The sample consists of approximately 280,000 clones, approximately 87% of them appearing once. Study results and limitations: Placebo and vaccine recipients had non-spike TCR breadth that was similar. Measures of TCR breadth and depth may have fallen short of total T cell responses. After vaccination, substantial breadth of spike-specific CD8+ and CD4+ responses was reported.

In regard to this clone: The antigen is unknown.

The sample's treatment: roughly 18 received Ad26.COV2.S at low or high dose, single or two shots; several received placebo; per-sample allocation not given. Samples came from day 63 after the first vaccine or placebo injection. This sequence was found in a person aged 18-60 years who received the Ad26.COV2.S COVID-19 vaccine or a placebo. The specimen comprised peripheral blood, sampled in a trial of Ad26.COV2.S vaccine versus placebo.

The CDR3 spells CAWTLPRGGTAGELFF. DNA of the CDR3: TGTGCCTGGACGTTACCCCGGGGGGGAACGGCCGGGGAGCTGTTTTTT. The V gene is TRBV30, the J gene TRBJ2-2, with 8 bases aligning to TRBD2. The CDR3 spans 16 residues. J gave up 6 bases and V 4 bases, and 13 bases lay outside the gene matches. CDR1 GTSNPN and CDR2 SVGIG come from the germline V gene (reference sequence).